These T cell receptor beta chains were read from a single sample in a study of regulatory dendritic cells for organ transplantation. Libraries were prepared by immunoSEQ multiplex PCR; TCRdb keeps only in-frame clonotypes and omits some of them. The table records approximately 35,000 clones, about 88% of them present only once. The specimen was naive CD4+ T cells from blood. The receptors were gathered from a human donor in good health. CDR3s include the opening cysteine and the closing phenylalanine or tryptophan. D genes are given only for firm matches. A row's size may be missing; if present it is once, few, many or a size class.

clone size: .; J gene: TRBJ1-2; D gene: .; V gene: TRBV28; CDR3 DNA: TGTGCCATCAAACTCACAAGTAATGGCTACACCTTC; CDR3 protein: CAIKLTSNGYTF
clone size: .; J gene: TRBJ2-1; D gene: .; V gene: TRBV5-4; CDR3 DNA: TGTGCCAGCAGTTTTGGAGTCTCCCTAAGGTACAATGAGCAGTTCTTC; CDR3 protein: CASSFGVSLRYNEQFF
clone size: .; J gene: TRBJ2-1; D gene: .; V gene: TRBV30; CDR3 DNA: TGTGCCTGCAGTACCGTCGGGGGTTTCTACAATGAGCAGTTCTTC; CDR3 protein: CACSTVGGFYNEQFF
clone size: .; J gene: TRBJ2-1; D gene: TRBD2; V gene: TRBV4-1; CDR3 DNA: TGCGCCAGCAGCCAAGTGTCACTAGCGGGAGTAAGCGGTGAGCAGTTCTTC; CDR3 protein: CASSQVSLAGVSGEQFF
clone size: few; J gene: TRBJ1-5; D gene: .; V gene: TRBV7-8; CDR3 DNA: TGTGCCAGCAGTTCCACAGGTAATAGCAATCAGCCCCAGCATTTT; CDR3 protein: CASSSTGNSNQPQHF
clone size: .; J gene: TRBJ2-5; D gene: .; V gene: TRBV2; CDR3 DNA: TGTGCCAGCAGTATAGGCGGAGAGACCCAGTACTTC; CDR3 protein: CASSIGGETQYF
clone size: .; J gene: TRBJ1-1; D gene: TRBD1; V gene: TRBV30; CDR3 DNA: TGTGCCTGGGGATTGGGACAGGAGGGAACTGAAGCTTTCTTT; CDR3 protein: CAWGLGQEGTEAFF
clone size: .; J gene: TRBJ1-2; D gene: .; V gene: TRBV29-1; CDR3 DNA: TGCAGCGTCGGGGGGGGGAATGGCTACACCTTC; CDR3 protein: CSVGGGNGYTF
clone size: .; J gene: TRBJ1-5; D gene: .; V gene: TRBV6-5; CDR3 DNA: TGTGCCAGCAGTTACTCCGGGAAACAGCCCCAGCATTTT; CDR3 protein: CASSYSGKQPQHF
clone size: .; J gene: TRBJ1-2; D gene: .; V gene: TRBV18; CDR3 DNA: TGTGCCAGCTCACCAGTCTCGACCTATGGCTACACCTTC; CDR3 protein: CASSPVSTYGYTF
clone size: .; J gene: TRBJ1-6; D gene: .; V gene: TRBV29-1; CDR3 DNA: TGCAGCGTGGGGTATGGGGGTGGCTCCTATAATTCACCCCTCCACTTT; CDR3 protein: CSVGYGGGSYNSPLHF
clone size: .; J gene: TRBJ2-5; D gene: TRBD1; V gene: TRBV2; CDR3 DNA: TGTGCCAGCAGCGGAAGGGGTAGGGGGCAGGAGACCCAGTACTTC; CDR3 protein: CASSGRGRGQETQYF
clone size: few; J gene: TRBJ1-2; D gene: .; V gene: TRBV7-6; CDR3 DNA: TGTGCCACGGGGACGGCCTATGGCTACACCTTC; CDR3 protein: CATGTAYGYTF
clone size: .; J gene: TRBJ2-4; D gene: .; V gene: TRBV18; CDR3 DNA: TGTGCCAGCTCACCTATGAGGGGGGGTCAAAACATTCAGTACTTC; CDR3 protein: CASSPMRGGQNIQYF
clone size: few; J gene: TRBJ1-3; D gene: .; V gene: TRBV5-8; CDR3 DNA: TGTGCCAGCAGCTTGGGGCAACGCTCTGGAAACACCATATATTTT; CDR3 protein: CASSLGQRSGNTIYF
clone size: .; J gene: TRBJ1-3; D gene: .; V gene: TRBV19; CDR3 DNA: TGTGCCAGCGGCAGGGGTTCGGGAAACACCATATATTTT; CDR3 protein: CASGRGSGNTIYF
clone size: .; J gene: TRBJ1-2; D gene: .; V gene: TRBV19; CDR3 DNA: TGTGCCAGTAGTATCCTGGCACATAACTATGGCTACACCTTC; CDR3 protein: CASSILAHNYGYTF
clone size: .; J gene: TRBJ2-7; D gene: .; V gene: TRBV19; CDR3 DNA: TGTGCCAGGCGGGCCCCGTTGAGGTACGAGCAGTACTTC; CDR3 protein: CARRAPLRYEQYF
clone size: .; J gene: TRBJ2-3; D gene: TRBD2; V gene: TRBV27; CDR3 DNA: TGTGCCAGCAGTATCCGGACTAGCGGGAGTAGCACAGATACGCAGTATTTT; CDR3 protein: CASSIRTSGSSTDTQYF
clone size: .; J gene: TRBJ2-3; D gene: .; V gene: TRBV15; CDR3 DNA: TGTGCCACCAGCAGTAGTTCAACAGATACGCAGTATTTT; CDR3 protein: CATSSSSTDTQYF
clone size: .; J gene: TRBJ2-7; D gene: .; V gene: TRBV25-1; CDR3 DNA: TGTGCCAGCAGTGAATCTAAGGGGGGCAAGCAGTACTTC; CDR3 protein: CASSESKGGKQYF
clone size: .; J gene: TRBJ1-2; D gene: TRBD1; V gene: TRBV7-2; CDR3 DNA: TGTGCCGCACCCAGAAGGGGGCGTCAACCCCCCTATGGCTACACCTTC; CDR3 protein: CAAPRRGRQPPYGYTF
clone size: .; J gene: TRBJ1-1; D gene: .; V gene: TRBV28; CDR3 DNA: TGTGCCAGCACCCCCCCAACAGGGACGAACACTGAAGCTTTCTTT; CDR3 protein: CASTPPTGTNTEAFF
clone size: .; J gene: TRBJ2-3; D gene: TRBD1; V gene: TRBV4-3; CDR3 DNA: TGCGCCAGCAGCGGAGACAGGGGAAGTACAGATACGCAGTATTTT; CDR3 protein: CASSGDRGSTDTQYF
clone size: .; J gene: TRBJ2-7; D gene: .; V gene: TRBV6-5; CDR3 DNA: TGTGCCAGCAGTTACGTTGGGACATCCTACGAGCAGTACTTC; CDR3 protein: CASSYVGTSYEQYF
clone size: once; J gene: TRBJ2-7; D gene: .; V gene: TRBV6-7; CDR3 DNA: TGTGCCAGCAGTTACTCGACGTTACAGGTGGATGTTCAGTACTTC; CDR3 protein: CASSYSTLQVDVQYF
clone size: .; J gene: TRBJ2-7; D gene: TRBD1; V gene: TRBV4-1; CDR3 DNA: TGCGCCAGCAGCCAAGTCTATGGGACAGGGATATACGAGCAGTACTTC; CDR3 protein: CASSQVYGTGIYEQYF
clone size: once; J gene: TRBJ2-5; D gene: TRBD2; V gene: TRBV15; CDR3 DNA: TGTGCCACCAGCGGACTCCGGGATAGCGGGAGTGCGGAGACCCAGTACTTC; CDR3 protein: CATSGLRDSGSAETQYF
clone size: once; J gene: TRBJ2-7; D gene: .; V gene: TRBV7-2; CDR3 DNA: TGTGCCAGCAGGGGGGCCGGGTACGAGCAGTACTTC; CDR3 protein: CASRGAGYEQYF
clone size: .; J gene: TRBJ2-6; D gene: TRBD2; V gene: TRBV4-3; CDR3 DNA: TGCGCCAGCAGCCACCCACTAGCGGGAGGTTCCTCTGGGGCCAACGTCCTGACTTTC; CDR3 protein: CASSHPLAGGSSGANVLTF
clone size: .; J gene: TRBJ2-3; D gene: .; V gene: TRBV7-3; CDR3 DNA: TGTGCCAGCAGCATGACCCAGCAGGGTACGCAGTATTTT; CDR3 protein: CASSMTQQGTQYF
clone size: .; J gene: TRBJ2-5; D gene: TRBD1; V gene: TRBV7-2; CDR3 DNA: TGTGCCAGCAGCTACTACAGGGACAGGGCCCAAGAGACCCAGTACTTC; CDR3 protein: CASSYYRDRAQETQYF
clone size: .; J gene: TRBJ2-6; D gene: .; V gene: TRBV27; CDR3 DNA: TGTGCCAGCAGCCCCCTCATGTTCTCTGGGGCCAACGTCCTGACTTTC; CDR3 protein: CASSPLMFSGANVLTF
clone size: .; J gene: TRBJ2-1; D gene: TRBD2; V gene: TRBV6-5; CDR3 DNA: TGTGCCAGCAGGGAGGCGGGGGATCTGTACGAGCAGTTCTTC; CDR3 protein: CASREAGDLYEQFF
clone size: once; J gene: TRBJ2-1; D gene: TRBD2; V gene: TRBV15; CDR3 DNA: TGTGCCACCAGCAGAGTGGGACTAGCGTATGTCGATGAGCAGTTCTTC; CDR3 protein: CATSRVGLAYVDEQFF
clone size: .; J gene: TRBJ2-1; D gene: .; V gene: TRBV4-1; CDR3 DNA: TGCGCCAGCAGCCAGGGGCCCCTCTCCTACAATGAGCAGTTCTTC; CDR3 protein: CASSQGPLSYNEQFF
clone size: .; J gene: TRBJ2-5; D gene: TRBD2; V gene: TRBV5-6; CDR3 DNA: TGTGCCAGCAGCGGGGGACTAGCCCCAAAAGAGACCCAGTACTTC; CDR3 protein: CASSGGLAPKETQYF
clone size: .; J gene: TRBJ2-3; D gene: .; V gene: TRBV7-2; CDR3 DNA: TGTGCCAGCAGCTCCCCCGGGCCAGAGGAAGATACGCAGTATTTT; CDR3 protein: CASSSPGPEEDTQYF
clone size: .; J gene: TRBJ2-1; D gene: .; V gene: TRBV27; CDR3 DNA: TGTGCCAGCAGCCCCATCAGGACTAAAGGGCAGTTCTTC; CDR3 protein: CASSPIRTKGQFF
clone size: .; J gene: TRBJ1-4; D gene: TRBD1; V gene: TRBV5-1; CDR3 DNA: TGCGCCAGCAGCTTGGACGGGACAGGGCGGAATGAAAAACTGTTTTTT; CDR3 protein: CASSLDGTGRNEKLFF
clone size: .; J gene: TRBJ1-3; D gene: .; V gene: TRBV28; CDR3 DNA: TGTGCCAGCAGTTTATCGGGGACCGTAGCATCTGGAAACACCATATATTTT; CDR3 protein: CASSLSGTVASGNTIYF
clone size: .; J gene: TRBJ1-3; D gene: TRBD1; V gene: TRBV6-5; CDR3 DNA: TGTGCCAGCAGTTCGGACAGGAGCTCTGGAAACACCATATATTTT; CDR3 protein: CASSSDRSSGNTIYF
clone size: once; J gene: TRBJ1-3; D gene: TRBD1; V gene: TRBV5-1; CDR3 DNA: TGCGCCAGCAGCCGAGGGACAGACACAAACACCATATATTTT; CDR3 protein: CASSRGTDTNTIYF
clone size: once; J gene: TRBJ2-5; D gene: .; V gene: TRBV11-1; CDR3 DNA: TGTGCCAGCAGCTTAGACAGTATTAAAGAGACCCAGTACTTC; CDR3 protein: CASSLDSIKETQYF
clone size: .; J gene: TRBJ1-2; D gene: .; V gene: TRBV10-1; CDR3 DNA: TGCGCCAGCAGGGGGCGGGGAGGTAGCTATGGCTACACCTTC; CDR3 protein: CASRGRGGSYGYTF
clone size: .; J gene: TRBJ2-2; D gene: .; V gene: TRBV2; CDR3 DNA: TGTGCCAGCTCCGCCCGGATTAACACCGGGGAGCTGTTTTTT; CDR3 protein: CASSARINTGELFF
clone size: .; J gene: TRBJ2-2; D gene: TRBD1; V gene: TRBV11-1; CDR3 DNA: TGTGCCAGCAGCTCTTGGGACAGGTCCGGGGAGCTGTTTTTT; CDR3 protein: CASSSWDRSGELFF
clone size: .; J gene: TRBJ1-1; D gene: .; V gene: TRBV6-5; CDR3 DNA: TGTGCCACCCTGTATAGTTCAACAGGGACCACTGAAGCTTTCTTT; CDR3 protein: CATLYSSTGTTEAFF